This T cell receptor beta chain derives from a study of T cells in Graves' hyperthyroidism and ophthalmopathy. This clonotype was counted between two and nine times. The V segment lost 7 bases and the J segment 0 bases; nucleotides outside the gene matches: 17. Germline-derived CDR1 and CDR2 are SGHDT and YYEEEE. The CDR3 runs 18 residues. The TCR beta CDR3 regions underwent amplification using RNA transcripts as the source. The HTBI set primed first-round TCR CDR3 RT-PCR. MiXCR, run by TCRdb on the multiplex PCR reads, gives a single entry per CDR3 protein. This table holds about 600,000 distinct CDR3 sequences, 14% found once.

The chain has TRBV5-6 and TRBJ1-1, with 8 nucleotides matching TRBD1. The TCR sequence derives from a woman between 18 and 30 years old with Graves' ophthalmopathy. Source material: blood. The chain's CDR3 is CASSKNRQGNQMNTEAFF. The CDR3 bases are TGTGCCAGCTCAAAAAACCGACAGGGGAATCAAATGAACACTGAAGCTTTCTTT.